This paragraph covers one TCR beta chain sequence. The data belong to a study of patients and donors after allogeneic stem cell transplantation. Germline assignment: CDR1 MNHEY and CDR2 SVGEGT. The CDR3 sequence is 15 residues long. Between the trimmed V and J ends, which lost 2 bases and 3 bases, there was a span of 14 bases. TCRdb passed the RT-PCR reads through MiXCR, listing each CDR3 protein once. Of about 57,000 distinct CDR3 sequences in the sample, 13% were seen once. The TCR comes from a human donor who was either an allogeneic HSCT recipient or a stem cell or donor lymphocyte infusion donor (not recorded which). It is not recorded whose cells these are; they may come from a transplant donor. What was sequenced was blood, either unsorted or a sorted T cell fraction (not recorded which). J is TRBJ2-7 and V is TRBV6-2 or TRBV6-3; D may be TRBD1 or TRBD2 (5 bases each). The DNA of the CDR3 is TGTGCCAGCAGTTACCCGCCTAGCAGGGTCTACGAGCAGTACTTC. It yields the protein CASSYPPSRVYEQYF.